The source of this T cell receptor beta chain is a study of somatic mutations in cytotoxic T cells in rheumatoid arthritis. Study at large: Immediately following diagnosis and ahead of any treatment, patient blood (approximately 30 ml EDTA) was drawn. There were some V beta antibody-stained T-cell populations flow-sorted at nearly 100% purity, and these included V beta1+ cells sequenced for TCRB. Findings of the study overall: Antigen targets of the expanded CD8+ clones remained unidentified. CD8+ T-cell clonality showed no significant difference between rheumatoid arthritis patients and age-matched healthy controls.

Sequencing was performed with immunoSEQ multiplex PCR; in TCRdb, only in-frame clones are kept and a portion is missing. The repertoire holds about 15,000 clones, about 69% seen once, with 13% to 15% in the top ten. The CDR3 sequence is 15 residues long. Germline CDR1 and CDR2: LNHDA and SQIVND (reference sequence). V lost 5 bases to trimming and J lost 2 bases; unmatched junction nucleotides: 3. Regarding this clone: The antigen is undetermined.

The sequenced material came from CD8+ T cells sorted from blood. This chain joins TRBV19 and TRBJ2-1, with 10 nucleotides matching TRBD1. The receptor's source is an adult with rheumatoid arthritis. The CDR3 coding sequence is TGTGCCAGTAGTGTGGGACAGGGGACCTACAATGAGCAGTTCTTC. Translation: CASSVGQGTYNEQFF.